This record concerns one T cell receptor (beta chain) sequence. The antigen remains undetermined. The use of genomic DNA as template underpinned the TCR beta VDJ and CDR3 profiling. TCRdb redid the calling of the reads with MiXCR, one entry per CDR3 protein. The table includes 200,000 to 250,000 distinct CDR3 sequences, around 46% detected once. These data belong to a study of CD8+CD57+ T cells in acquired aplastic anemia. About the study: Sorted CD4+ and CD8+ cell DNA averaged around 3.3 ug. Findings and caveats of the study: A set of around 30 CD8+ CDR3 sequences was shared between patients and controls, and these sequences appeared highly expressed in patients.

Trimming took off 8 bases at V and 0 bases at J, with 8 bases between the two ends. Germline loops: CDR1 MGHDK, CDR2 SYGVNS. This CDR3 comprises 12 residues. All sequencing subjects had displayed CD8+CD57+ cell expansion on flow cytometry. Patients were therapy-naive when their blood was sampled. This chain joins TRBV25-1 and TRBJ2-7; D might be TRBD2 (5 bases). Sequencing was carried out using sorted CD4+, CD8+, or CD8+CD57+ T cells (not recorded which) from PBMCs. This receptor was taken from a human donor with aplastic anemia. The CDR3 DNA follows: TGTGCCAGCGGACTGAGCTCCTACGAGCAGTACTTC. It is translated as CASGLSSYEQYF.